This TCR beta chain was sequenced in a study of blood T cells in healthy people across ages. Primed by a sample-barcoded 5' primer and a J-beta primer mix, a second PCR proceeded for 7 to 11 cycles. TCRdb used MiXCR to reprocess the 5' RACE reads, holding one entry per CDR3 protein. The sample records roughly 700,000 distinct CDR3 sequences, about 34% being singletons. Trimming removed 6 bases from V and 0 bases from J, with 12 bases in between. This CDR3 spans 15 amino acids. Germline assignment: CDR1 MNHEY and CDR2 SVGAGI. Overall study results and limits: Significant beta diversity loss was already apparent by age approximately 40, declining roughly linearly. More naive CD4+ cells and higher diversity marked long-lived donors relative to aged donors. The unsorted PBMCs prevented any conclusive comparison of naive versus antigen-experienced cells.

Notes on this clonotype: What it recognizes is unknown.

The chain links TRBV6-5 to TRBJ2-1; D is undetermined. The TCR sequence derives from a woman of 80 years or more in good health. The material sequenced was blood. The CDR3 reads CASSSYSSSYNEQFF. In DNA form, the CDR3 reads TGTGCCAGCAGCTCTTACAGTAGCTCCTACAATGAGCAGTTCTTC.